This TCR beta chain stems from a study of T cell responses to AZD1222 COVID-19 vaccine (dated by TCRdb to the early 2020s). As for the study more broadly: AZD1222 recipients given second doses at about 4 weeks or at about 12 weeks were pooled, since spike-specific TCR depth and breadth were not found to differ between the two schedules. TCR sequencing covered some 240 trial participants: 200 to 220 given two doses of AZD1222 and 26 given two doses of MenACWY control vaccine. Enrollment into the trials was organized by age into subgroups of 18-55, 56-69 and 70-plus years, and those subgroups contained roughly 150, 30 and 60 TCR-sequenced participants, respectively.

What the research found in general, with its limitations: Vaccine-associated CD4 TCRs spanned the whole spike protein, with dominant responses in regions 160-218 and 743-854. Participants were mostly white British and included more females than males, and it was suggested by the authors that clonal diversity may have been underestimated. Reportedly, almost half of the unique spike-specific TCRs recognized epitopes lying outside the regions that are mutated in the B.1.351 and B.1.1.7 variants. Because no day 14 peak-response samples were available, the repertoires could be characterized only after the peak T cell response. A significant rise in spike-specific TCR breadth and depth was observed after two AZD1222 doses relative to day 0 and relative to MenACWY recipients. Conclusions about previously exposed vaccinees are limited, since just six AZD1222 recipients were seropositive for SARS-CoV-2 at baseline. The 56-69-year group was small, and its depth increase did not reach significance, likely because of low power.

This clone was observed once. The target of this receptor is not known. The record has no base qualities; no much larger clone is one base away. The CDR3 has 14 amino acids, counting the end cysteine and phenylalanine. Solely the CDR3 DNA is kept, with 42 bases framed from the first base. Trimming leaves V shorter by 8 bases and J shorter by 5 bases, with the junction holding 6 bases beyond the gene matches. As encoded in the germline V gene, CDR1 is MNHEY while CDR2 is SVGAGI. The CDR3 regions of human TCRbeta chains were subjected to immunosequencing. The original methods were these. Repertoire TCRs were checked for matches against a reference library of SARS-CoV-2-specific TCRs that had been generated using the MIRA antigen-specificity platform. Breadth was defined as the fraction of unique TCRs that were SARS-CoV-2-associated, and depth was defined as the fraction of total T cells that were SARS-CoV-2-associated. Using the MIRA data, each spike-specific TCR was assigned both to the spike region to which the TCR was reactive and to a CD4 or CD8 class. Log10-transformed breadth and depth values were compared by one-way ANOVA with Sidak's multiple comparisons tests. TCRdb took this table from immuneACCESS and kept in-frame rearrangements with V and J called. Such tables lack part of the clones; where checked against another copy, unresolved V genes explain under half of the gap, and the rest is unexplained. The D gene and trimming were derived from the DNA, and the V and J assignments and clone size from that table. The sample table records 140,000 or so clones; about 86% of these occur just once. Approximately 3.5% of the sample lies in the top ten.

The meaning of the sample's time point label: baseline before first vaccination. The vaccinee samples were drawn from two UK trials, COV001 and COV002, one of which was a single-blind randomized controlled phase 2/3 trial testing AZD1222 (ChAdOx1 nCoV-19) in healthy adults. For TCRbeta chain sequencing, PBMC samples from trial participants were taken at day 0 and at day 28 after the second dose. The sequence is built from TRBV6-5 and TRBJ1-6; the central 7 bases match TRBD1. The sequenced sample was peripheral blood, obtained on day 0 of AZD1222 vaccination. The receptor's source is an adult in good health. CDR3 protein: CASEDGTDNSPLHF. The DNA sequence reads TGTGCCAGCGAGGATGGGACAGATAATTCACCCCTCCACTTT.